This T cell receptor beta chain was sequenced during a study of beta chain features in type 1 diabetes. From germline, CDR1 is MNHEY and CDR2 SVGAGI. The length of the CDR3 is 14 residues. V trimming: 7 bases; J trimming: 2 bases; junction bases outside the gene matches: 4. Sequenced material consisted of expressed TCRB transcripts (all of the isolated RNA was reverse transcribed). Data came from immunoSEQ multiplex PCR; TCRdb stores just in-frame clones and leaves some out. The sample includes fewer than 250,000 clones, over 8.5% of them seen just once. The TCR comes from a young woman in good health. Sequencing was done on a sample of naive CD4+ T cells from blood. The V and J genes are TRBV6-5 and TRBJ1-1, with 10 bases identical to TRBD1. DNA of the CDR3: TGTGCCAGCACCGGACAGGGGGGTAACACTGAAGCTTTCTTT. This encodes CASTGQGGNTEAFF.